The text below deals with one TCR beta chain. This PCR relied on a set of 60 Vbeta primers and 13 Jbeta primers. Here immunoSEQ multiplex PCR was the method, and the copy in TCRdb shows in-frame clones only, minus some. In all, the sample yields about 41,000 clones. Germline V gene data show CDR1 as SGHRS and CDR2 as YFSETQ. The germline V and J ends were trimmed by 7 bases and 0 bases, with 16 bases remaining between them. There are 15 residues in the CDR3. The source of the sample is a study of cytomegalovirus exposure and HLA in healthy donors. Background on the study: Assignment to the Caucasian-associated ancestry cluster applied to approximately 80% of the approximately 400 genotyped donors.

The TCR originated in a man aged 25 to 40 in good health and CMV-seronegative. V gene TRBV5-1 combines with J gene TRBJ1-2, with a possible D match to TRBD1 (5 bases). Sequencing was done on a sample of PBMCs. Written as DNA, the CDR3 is TGCGCCAGCGCCAAAACAGGACCAGCTAACTATGGCTACACCTTC. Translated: CASAKTGPANYGYTF.